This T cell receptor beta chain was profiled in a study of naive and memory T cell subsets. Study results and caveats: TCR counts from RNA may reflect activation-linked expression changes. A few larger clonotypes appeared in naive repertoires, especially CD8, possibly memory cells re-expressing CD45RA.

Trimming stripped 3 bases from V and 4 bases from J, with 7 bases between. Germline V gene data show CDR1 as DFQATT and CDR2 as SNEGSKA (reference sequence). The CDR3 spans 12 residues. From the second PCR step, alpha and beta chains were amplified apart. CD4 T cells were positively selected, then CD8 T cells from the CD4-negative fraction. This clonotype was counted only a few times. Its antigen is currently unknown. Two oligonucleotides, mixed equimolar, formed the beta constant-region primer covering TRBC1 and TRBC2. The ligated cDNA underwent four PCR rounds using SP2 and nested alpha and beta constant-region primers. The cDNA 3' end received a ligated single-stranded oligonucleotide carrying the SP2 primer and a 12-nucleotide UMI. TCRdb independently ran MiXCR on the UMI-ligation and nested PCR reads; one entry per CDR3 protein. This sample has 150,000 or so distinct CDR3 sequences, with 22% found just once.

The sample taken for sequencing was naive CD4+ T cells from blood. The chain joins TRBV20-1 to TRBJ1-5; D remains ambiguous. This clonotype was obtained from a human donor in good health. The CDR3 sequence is CSASTGNQPQHF. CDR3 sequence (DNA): TGCAGTGCTAGTACGGGGAATCAGCCCCAGCATTTT.